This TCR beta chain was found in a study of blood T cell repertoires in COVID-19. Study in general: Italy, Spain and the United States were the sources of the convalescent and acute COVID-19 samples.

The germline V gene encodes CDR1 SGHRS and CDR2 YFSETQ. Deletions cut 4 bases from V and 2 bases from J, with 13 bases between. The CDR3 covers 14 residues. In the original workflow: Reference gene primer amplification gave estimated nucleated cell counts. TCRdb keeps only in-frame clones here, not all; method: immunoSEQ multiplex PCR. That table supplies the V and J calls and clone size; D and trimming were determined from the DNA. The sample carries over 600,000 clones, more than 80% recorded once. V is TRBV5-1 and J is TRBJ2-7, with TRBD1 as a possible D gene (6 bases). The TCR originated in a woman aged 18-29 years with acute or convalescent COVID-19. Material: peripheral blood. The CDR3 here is CASSPGQPPYEQYF. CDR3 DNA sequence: TGCGCCAGCAGCCCAGGACAGCCTCCCTACGAGCAGTACTTC.